This record covers a single T cell receptor (beta chain). Its antigen remains unidentified. From germline, CDR1 is SGHTA and CDR2 FQGNSA. The CDR3 is made up of 12 amino acids. The V end was cut by 1 base, the J end by 6 bases, with 6 bases between. This sample stems from a study of shared clonotypes between healthy human individuals. On the study more broadly: The donor pool was made up of two women and a few men aged 18 to 49.

Per sorted-subset replicate PCR, input was 200 to 250 ng DNA, representing roughly 30,000 T cell genomes. Assay: immunoSEQ multiplex PCR; the TCRdb copy retains only in-frame clones and omits some. The sample lists over a million clones; around 98% were seen once. Whole-study findings and limits: Donor clonotype sharing was expected to depend on sequencing depth. Incomplete sequencing of sorted subsets was indicated by rarefaction despite large depth.

Source material: naive CD4+ T cells sorted from blood. The subset was: CD45RA+ positively selected. V gene TRBV7-2 combines with J gene TRBJ1-1; D gene uncertain. This TCR came from a man aged 30 to 45 in good health. CDR3 in DNA: TGTGCCAGCAGCTTAGGTCTGGCTGAAGCTTTCTTT. Translated, it gives CASSLGLAEAFF.